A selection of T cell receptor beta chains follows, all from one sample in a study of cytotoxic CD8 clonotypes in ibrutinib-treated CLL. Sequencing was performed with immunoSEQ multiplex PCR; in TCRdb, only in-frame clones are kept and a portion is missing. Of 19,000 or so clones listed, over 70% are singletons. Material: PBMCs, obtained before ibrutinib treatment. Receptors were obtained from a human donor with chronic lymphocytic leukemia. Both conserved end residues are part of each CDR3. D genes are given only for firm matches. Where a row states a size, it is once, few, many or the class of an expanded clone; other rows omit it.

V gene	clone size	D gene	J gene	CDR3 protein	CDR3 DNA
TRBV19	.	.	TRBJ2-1	CASSIVWGNEQFF	TGTGCCAGTAGTATAGTGTGGGGCAATGAGCAGTTCTTC
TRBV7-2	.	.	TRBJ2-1	CASSLARGPNNEQFF	TGTGCCAGCAGCTTAGCCCGGGGACCCAACAATGAGCAGTTCTTC
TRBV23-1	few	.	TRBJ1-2	CASSQSRRNTF	TGCGCCAGCAGTCAATCCAGGAGAAACACCTTC
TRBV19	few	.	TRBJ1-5	CASSINSWNPQHF	TGTGCCAGTAGTATTAACAGTTGGAATCCCCAGCATTTT
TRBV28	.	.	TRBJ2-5	CASSGSIGMGSFETQYF	TGTGCCAGCAGTGGGAGCATCGGTATGGGTTCGTTTGAGACCCAGTACTTC
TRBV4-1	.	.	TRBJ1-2	CASSQDLGGARRGNYGYTF	TGCGCCAGCAGCCAAGATCTCGGGGGGGCCCGTCGAGGTAACTATGGCTACACCTTC
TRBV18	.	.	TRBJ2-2	CASSPTEVTGELFF	TGTGCCAGCTCACCTACGGAGGTTACAGGGGAGCTGTTTTTT
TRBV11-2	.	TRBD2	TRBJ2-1	CASSFWRGSYNEQFF	TGTGCCAGCAGCTTCTGGCGGGGGTCCTACAATGAGCAGTTCTTC
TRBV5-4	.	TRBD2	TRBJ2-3	CASSLVVAGAVDTQYF	TGTGCCAGCAGCTTGGTGGTAGCGGGGGCGGTAGATACGCAGTATTTT
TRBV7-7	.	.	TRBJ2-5	CASSFGLGETQYF	TGTGCCAGCAGCTTTGGACTGGGGGAGACCCAGTACTTC
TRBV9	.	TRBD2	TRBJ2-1	CASSVASGGARDEQFF	TGTGCCAGCAGCGTAGCTAGCGGGGGGGCCCGAGATGAGCAGTTCTTC
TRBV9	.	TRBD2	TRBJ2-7	CASSGALGTSGTYEQYF	TGTGCCAGCAGCGGGGCCCTTGGGACTAGCGGAACCTACGAGCAGTACTTC
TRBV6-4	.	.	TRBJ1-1	CASSDSGGQTEAFF	TGTGCCAGCAGTGACTCGGGTGGGCAGACTGAAGCTTTCTTT
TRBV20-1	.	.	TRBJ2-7	CSATRGYEQYF	TGCAGTGCAACCAGGGGATACGAGCAGTACTTC
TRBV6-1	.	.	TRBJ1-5	CASGIRAYSNQPQHF	TGTGCCTCCGGGATCAGGGCCTATAGCAATCAGCCCCAGCATTTT
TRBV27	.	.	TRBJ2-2	CASMREAVTGELFF	TGTGCCAGCATGAGGGAGGCGGTAACCGGGGAGCTGTTTTTT
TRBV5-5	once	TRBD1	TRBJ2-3	CASSRAGGDADTQYF	TGTGCCAGCAGCCGAGCAGGGGGTGACGCAGATACGCAGTATTTT
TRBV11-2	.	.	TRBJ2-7	CASSLGGGVALYEQYF	TGTGCCAGCAGCTTAGGCGGCGGGGTGGCTTTGTACGAGCAGTACTTC
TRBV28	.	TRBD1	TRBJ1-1	CASSTGALNTEAFF	TGTGCCAGCAGTACAGGGGCCCTGAACACTGAAGCTTTCTTT
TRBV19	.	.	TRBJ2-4	CASTPGLLRRAKNIQYF	TGTGCCAGTACCCCGGGCCTTCTAAGAAGGGCCAAAAACATTCAGTACTTC
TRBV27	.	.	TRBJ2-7	CASGSQGGLPYEQYF	TGTGCCAGCGGAAGCCAGGGAGGTCTACCCTACGAGCAGTACTTC
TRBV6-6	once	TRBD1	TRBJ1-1	CASSYSAGGTEAFF	TGTGCCAGCAGTTACTCGGCAGGGGGCACTGAAGCTTTCTTT